By share of the sample, the clone carrying this T cell receptor beta chain is large. Its antigen is not known. The germline gives CDR1 MNHEY, CDR2 SMNVEV (reference sequence). The ends were cut back, 3 bases at V and 4 bases at J, with 13 bases in the middle. The CDR3 is 14 amino acids. Specimens held roughly 0.9-10 million cryopreserved PBMC prior to DNA extraction. The data are from a study of long-term antiretroviral therapy in people with HIV. A v3.0 immunoSEQ assay was performed at survey level. TCRdb's table, derived via immunoSEQ multiplex PCR, lists solely in-frame clones and lacks some. The sample records roughly 14,000 clones, 77% being singletons. The study, taken as a whole, reports: Repertoires in HIV (unlike those of controls) had narrower CDR3 length ranges. Clones showing expansion before ART dominated the repertoire at all time points.

Specimen: unsorted PBMCs, collected 1.3 years before starting antiretroviral therapy. The source of this sequence is a man in his forties with HIV. V and J are TRBV27 and TRBJ2-7; D is perhaps TRBD1 (6 bases). Written as DNA, the CDR3 is TGTGCCAGCAGTTTGCAGGGGAGTATGTACGAGCAGTACTTC. It codes for CASSLQGSMYEQYF.